Following are 3 T cell receptor beta chains from one sample sequenced in a study of shared T cell receptors in the human thymus. Produced via immunoSEQ multiplex PCR; TCRdb's table is partial and in-frame only. The data hold under 850,000 clones, with around nine tenths observed a single time. A further study also used this sample, focusing on human thymus T cells.

The sample was thymocytes. The receptors were sampled from a boy in the first two years of life with a congenital heart defect.

The chain joins TRBV27 to TRBJ2-5; TRBD2 aligns across 10 bases. From germline, CDR1 is MNHEY and CDR2 SMNVEV (reference sequence). The CDR3 spans 19 residues. V was pared by 2 bases and J by 3 bases, with 15 bases of the junction left unmatched. The CDR3 protein is CASSLRSRFGLAAEETQYF. CDR3 bases: TGTGCCAGCAGTTTAAGGAGTAGGTTCGGACTAGCGGCCGAAGAGACCCAGTACTTC.

The chain carries TRBV15 and TRBJ1-4; 8 bases are a match to TRBD1. The CDR3 is 17 residues long. V shed 2 bases and J 7 bases; nucleotides not matched to a gene: 12. Germline CDR1 is LNHNV and CDR2 is YYDKDF (reference sequence). CDR3: CATSRRTVTGGSEKLFF. The CDR3 DNA follows: TGTGCCACCAGCAGACGAACCGTAACAGGGGGAAGTGAAAAACTGTTTTTT.

This clone has only one observation. V usage is TRBV4-1 and J usage is TRBJ2-3; D perhaps matches TRBD1 (6 bases). Germline CDR1 MGHRA, CDR2 YSYEKL. V was clipped by 0 bases and J by 1 base, with 17 bases between them. CDR3 length: 18 amino acids. The CDR3, as DNA: TGCGCCAGCAGCCAAGATAGGAGTAGGGCAGGGGGCACAGATACGCAGTATTTT. Its translation: CASSQDRSRAGGTDTQYF.